This T cell receptor (beta chain) emerged from a study of regulatory T cells in long-lasting Graves disease. General observations from the study: TRBV28, TRBJ1-2 and TRBJ2-5 emerged as the favored segments in persistent disease.

The time point was: persistent/refractory GD, antithyroid drugs over 5 years with positive TRAb. RNA extracted from PBMCs served as the sequencing template. This clonotype was found once. As yet, its antigen is unknown. A junction boundary mismatches the germline segment, possibly from a read error. This CDR3 has 14 residues. Germline loops: CDR1 SEHNR, CDR2 FQNEAQ (reference sequence). Both iRepertoire HTBI primers and Arm-PCR of CDR3 regions were used to build the TCR beta libraries. A single record per CDR3 protein comes from TCRdb applying MiXCR to the multiplex PCR reads. Among 310,000 or so distinct CDR3 sequences listed, around 23% were seen once.

This sequence was found in a female donor with Graves disease. The material was peripheral blood mononuclear cells (PBMCs), obtained when the disease was refractory, from a patient treated with antithyroid drugs. The chain couples TRBV7-9 to TRBJ2-2; 7 nucleotides line up with TRBD2. The CDR3 DNA is TGTGACAGCGCCCCAAGGCGGGAGAGCGGGGAGCTGTTTTTT. Translated, it gives CDSAPRRESGELFF.